This TCR beta chain is drawn from a study of blood T cell repertoires in COVID-19. Overall study context: The analysed material was cDNA or gDNA that came from T cells, B-cell-depleted T cells, or PBMCs.

The CDR3 totals 15 residues. Germline CDR1 and CDR2: LGHDT and YNNKEL (reference sequence). Trimming stripped 1 base from V and 0 bases from J, with 8 bases between. TCRdb's table, derived via immunoSEQ multiplex PCR, lists solely in-frame clones and lacks some. Among roughly 230,000 clones listed, approximately 81% were seen once. The chain combines TRBV3-1 (or the pseudogene TRBV3-2) with TRBJ2-3, with D tentatively TRBD1 (6 bases). The sequenced sample was peripheral blood. This receptor was obtained from a woman aged 80 or older with acute or convalescent COVID-19. The CDR3 region is CASSQGTVSTDTQYF. The CDR3 coding sequence is TGTGCCAGCAGCCAAGGGACAGTTAGCACAGATACGCAGTATTTT.